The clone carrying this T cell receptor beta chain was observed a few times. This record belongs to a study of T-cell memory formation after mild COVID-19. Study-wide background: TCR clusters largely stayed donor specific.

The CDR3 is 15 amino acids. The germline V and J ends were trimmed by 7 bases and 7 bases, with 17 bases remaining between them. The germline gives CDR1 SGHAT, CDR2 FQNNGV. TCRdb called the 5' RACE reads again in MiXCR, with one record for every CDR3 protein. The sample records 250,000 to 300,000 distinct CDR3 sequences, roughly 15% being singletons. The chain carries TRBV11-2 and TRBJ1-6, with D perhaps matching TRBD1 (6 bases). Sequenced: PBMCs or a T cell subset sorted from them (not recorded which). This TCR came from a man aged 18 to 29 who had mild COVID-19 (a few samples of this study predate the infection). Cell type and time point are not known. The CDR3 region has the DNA TGTGCCAGCACCGAGACACAGGGATTGAATTCACCCCTCCACTTT. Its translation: CASTETQGLNSPLHF.